What follows are 27 T cell receptor beta chains derived from one specimen sequenced in a study of identical twins. TCRdb reanalysed the 5' RACE reads using MiXCR and keeps one entry per CDR3 protein. The data hold some 1,700,000 distinct CDR3 sequences, with about 32% observed a single time. The sequenced sample was cord blood. These receptors came from a newborn girl in good health.

V is TRBV5-1 and J is TRBJ2-2; D is perhaps TRBD2 (5 bases). Looked up from germline, CDR1 is SGHRS and CDR2 is YFSETQ. V was shortened by 6 bases and J by 3 bases, with 15 bases between the two germline ends. This CDR3 is built from 15 residues. CDR3 nucleotide sequence: TGCGCCAGCAATTCGGGAAGATTCGACACCGGGGAGCTGTTTTTT. It specifies CASNSGRFDTGELFF.

The gene calls are TRBV7-2 and TRBJ1-6; D unclear. The CDR3 totals 15 residues. Germline V lookup: CDR1 SGHTA, CDR2 FQGNSA. The germline V and J ends were trimmed by 1 base and 6 bases, with 10 bases remaining between them. CDR3 loop: CASSLVSRTNSPLHF. CDR3 DNA sequence: TGTGCCAGCAGCTTAGTTAGCCGGACTAATTCACCCCTCCACTTT.

This clonotype was recorded a few times. The V call is TRBV20-1, the J call TRBJ2-1; 7 nucleotides match TRBD2. V dropped 3 bases and J dropped 4; count of bases not matched to a gene: 6. Germline lookup yields CDR1 DFQATT and CDR2 SNEGSKA (reference sequence). This CDR3 comprises 14 residues. CDR3 sequence: CSARGGSWYNEQFF. The CDR3 DNA reads TGCAGTGCTAGGGGCGGGAGTTGGTACAATGAGCAGTTCTTC.

This clonotype was seen more than once but under ten times. The chain couples TRBV6-6 to TRBJ1-2; tentatively, D is TRBD1 (6 bases). The CDR3 loop spans 13 amino acids. Trimming took 8 bases from V and 3 from J, leaving 13 bases between them. Germline CDR1 is MNHNY and CDR2 is SVGAGI (reference sequence). CDR3 region: CASGSGADYGYTF. CDR3 nucleotide sequence: TGTGCCAGCGGGTCAGGGGCCGACTATGGCTACACCTTC.

This clonotype was seen more than once but under ten times. The V call is TRBV7-2, the J call TRBJ1-2; D possibly corresponds to TRBD1 (5 bases). The V end lost 5 bases, the J end lost 6 bases, and 16 bases lay between the germline ends. Per germline, CDR1 SGHTA and CDR2 FQGNSA. The CDR3 extends over 14 amino acids. CDR3 in amino acids: CASSLEQAPDGYTF. The CDR3, as DNA: TGTGCCAGCAGCCTGGAACAGGCGCCGGATGGCTACACCTTC.

This clonotype has only a few counts. The J gene is TRBJ2-3, the V gene TRBV11-2; 8 bases fit TRBD2. V gave up 1 base and J gave up 2 bases; unmatched junction bases: 8. The CDR3 totals 17 residues. Per germline, CDR1 SGHAT and CDR2 FQNNGV. The CDR3 region is CASSLGATSGFTDTQYF. Written as DNA, the CDR3 is TGTGCCAGCAGCTTAGGGGCCACTAGCGGATTCACAGATACGCAGTATTTT.

The rearrangement links TRBV7-9 to TRBJ2-1; 12 nucleotides line up with TRBD2. With the DNA end fitting TRBJ2-7 better, the J assignment may be wrong. This CDR3 spans 19 amino acids. Looked up from germline, CDR1 is SEHNR and CDR2 is FQNEAQ (reference sequence). The CDR3 loop reads CASSPAWLAGGSSYNEQYF. The DNA of the CDR3 is TGTGCCAGCAGCCCCGCCTGGCTAGCGGGAGGGAGCTCCTACAATGAGCAGTACTTC.

The chain links TRBV28 to TRBJ2-4; possibly TRBD2 for D (6 bases). The CDR3 loop spans 13 amino acids. Between the trimmed V and J ends, which lost 8 bases and 13 bases, there was a span of 21 bases. Looked up from germline, CDR1 is MDHEN and CDR2 is SYDVKM. The CDR3 loop is CASLGLKYNEQYF. The CDR3 nucleotides read TGTGCCAGCCTGGGACTCAAATACAATGAGCAGTACTTC. Full variable domain (rest looked up from reference TRBV28 and TRBJ2-4): DVKVTQSSRYLVKRTGEKVFLECVQDMDHENMFWYRQDPGLGLRLIYFSYDVKMKEKGDIPEGYSVSREKKERFSLILESASTNQTSMYLCASLGLKYNEQYFGAGTRLSVL.

This clonotype has more than one count but fewer than ten. The genes are TRBV15 and TRBJ2-4, with D unresolved. The DNA matches TRBJ2-5 better at its end, which makes the J call doubtful. This CDR3 region has 13 residues. Germline V lookup: CDR1 LNHNV, CDR2 YYDKDF (reference sequence). CDR3 nucleotide sequence: TGTGCCACCAGCGTAGAAACCTTGGGGACCCAGTACTTC. It yields the protein CATSVETLGTQYF.

The chain couples TRBV12-3 or TRBV12-4 to TRBJ2-3; TRBD2 matches 9 bases. J gave up 2 bases and V 6 bases, and 9 bases lay outside the gene matches. The CDR3 contains 16 residues. CDR3 region: CASSHTGLALTDTQYF. The CDR3, as DNA: TGTGCCAGCAGCCATACGGGACTAGCCCTCACAGATACGCAGTATTTT.

About this clonotype itself: A far larger clone is one nucleotide away, so this likely arose from a read error. The chain is built from TRBV5-1 and TRBJ1-5, with D possibly TRBD1 on 6 matching bases. CDR3 length: 15 amino acids. Germline lookup yields CDR1 SGHRS and CDR2 YFSETQ. The CDR3 protein is CVSSLGQGGNQPQHF. Here the CDR3 DNA reads TGCGTCAGCAGCTTGGGACAAGGAGGGAATCAGCCCCAGCATTTT.

This clonotype was counted only a few times. This chain links TRBV6-5 with TRBJ2-7; 7 bases map to TRBD1. The CDR3 length is 18 residues. V shed 1 base and J 0 bases; nucleotides not matched to a gene: 12. The V gene's germline CDR1 is MNHEY and CDR2 SVGAGI. CDR3: CASSYFFTTGTDSYEQYF. The CDR3 DNA reads TGTGCCAGCAGTTACTTCTTCACGACCGGGACAGACTCCTACGAGCAGTACTTC.

The chain uses TRBV20-1 and TRBJ1-2, with TRBD1 matching over 7 bases. V trimming: 3 bases; J trimming: 0 bases; junction bases outside the gene matches: 13. The CDR3 runs to 17 residues. CDR1 DFQATT and CDR2 SNEGSKA come from the germline V gene (reference sequence). As DNA, the CDR3 is TGCAGTGCTAGGGATGACCGGGACAGATTAGCTAACTATGGCTACACCTTC. This sequence encodes CSARDDRDRLANYGYTF.

The gene calls are TRBV18 and TRBJ2-2; D is undetermined. Trimming shortened V by 3 bases and J by 0 bases, and 8 bases separated the two germline ends. The CDR3 has 15 residues. The V gene's germline CDR1 is KGHSH and CDR2 LQKENI. The CDR3 sequence: CASSPLDTNTGELFF. The DNA for the CDR3 is TGTGCCAGCTCACCCCTAGACACGAACACCGGGGAGCTGTTTTTT.

This clonotype was recorded a few times. The CDR3 nucleotides read TGCAGCGTTGAACGGCTAGCGGGGGGTAATGAGCAGTTCTTC. It translates to CSVERLAGGNEQFF. The rearrangement joins TRBV29-1 to TRBJ2-1, with 11 bases fitting TRBD2. J was trimmed by 7 bases and V by 2 bases; bases with no gene match: 4. Per the germline V gene, CDR1 is SQVTM and CDR2 is ANQGSEA. This CDR3 has 14 residues.

This clonotype was counted a few times. This chain joins TRBV7-2 and TRBJ2-5, with D unclear. With the DNA end fitting TRBJ2-7 better, the J assignment may be wrong. The germline gives CDR1 SGHTA, CDR2 FQGNSA. CDR3 length equals 15 residues. The CDR3 nucleotides are TGTGCCAGCAGCTCCCTTAGATGGCAATCGCGCGAGCAGTACTTC. It is translated as CASSSLRWQSREQYF.

This clonotype has more than one count but fewer than ten. This chain links TRBV10-3 with TRBJ1-5; D is possibly TRBD1 (5 bases). V lost 2 bases to trimming and J lost 4 bases, with 12 bases between them. The V gene's germline CDR1 is ENHRY and CDR2 SYGVKD. CDR3 length: 15 residues. The CDR3 DNA follows: TGTGCCATCAGTGAGGTAAAGGGGCAGAATCAGCCCCAGCATTTT. Its protein is CAISEVKGQNQPQHF.

This clonotype was observed a few times. This rearrangement joins TRBV28 to TRBJ1-5, with a tentative D call TRBD1 (5 bases). The germline gives CDR1 MDHEN, CDR2 SYDVKM. CDR3 length equals 13 residues. V lost 7 bases, J lost 4 bases, and 11 bases lay in between. In DNA, the CDR3 is TGTGCCAGCACCTTAGACAGAAATCAGCCCCAGCATTTT. The encoded protein is CASTLDRNQPQHF. Full variable domain (rest looked up from reference TRBV28 and TRBJ1-5): DVKVTQSSRYLVKRTGEKVFLECVQDMDHENMFWYRQDPGLGLRLIYFSYDVKMKEKGDIPEGYSVSREKKERFSLILESASTNQTSMYLCASTLDRNQPQHFGDGTRLSIL.

This clonotype was detected only a few times. The CDR3 here is CASSRRTIQETQYF. CDR3 bases: TGTGCCAGCAGTCGTAGGACTATCCAAGAGACCCAGTACTTC. The chain combines TRBV28 with TRBJ2-5; the D gene is possibly TRBD2 (6 bases). Germline CDR1 reads MDHEN; CDR2 reads SYDVKM. The length of the CDR3 is 14 residues. V was cut by 5 bases and J by 1 base, with 11 bases left in between. Full variable domain (outside the CDR3, taken from reference TRBV28 and TRBJ2-5): DVKVTQSSRYLVKRTGEKVFLECVQDMDHENMFWYRQDPGLGLRLIYFSYDVKMKEKGDIPEGYSVSREKKERFSLILESASTNQTSMYLCASSRRTIQETQYFGPGTRLLVL.

As to this clonotype: A read error may explain this, as a much larger clone is one base away. The chain joins TRBV6-5 to TRBJ2-1; no clear D gene. The length of the CDR3 is 14 residues. CDR1 is MNHEY, CDR2 SVGAGI, per germline. DNA for the CDR3: TGTGCCAGCAGTTCTAGGGTAACGTACAATGAGCGGTTCTTC. It is translated as CASSSRVTYNERFF.

The chain couples TRBV7-2 to TRBJ2-5; 7 bases map to TRBD1. The CDR3 contains 15 residues. J was trimmed by 11 bases and V by 1 base; bases with no gene match: 13. Germline loops: CDR1 SGHTA, CDR2 FQGNSA. CDR3 sequence: CASSLVTGATIEQYF. CDR3 coding DNA: TGTGCCAGCAGCTTAGTTACAGGGGCGACTATTGAGCAGTACTTC.

This clonotype was seen many times. The chain links TRBV29-1 to TRBJ1-6; 9 nucleotides align to TRBD1. J lost 7 bases, V lost 8 bases, and 6 bases had no gene match. This CDR3 has 13 residues. Germline V gene sequence: CDR1 SQVTM, CDR2 ANQGSEA. The CDR3 reads CSISGQGNSPLHF. The CDR3 nucleotides read TGCAGCATCTCGGGACAGGGAAATTCACCCCTCCACTTT.

This sequence joins TRBV5-1 and TRBJ2-1; 16 bases are shared with TRBD2. CDR3 length equals 15 residues. J lost 9 bases, V lost 4 bases, and 4 bases had no gene match. Germline values: CDR1 SGHRS, CDR2 YFSETQ. The DNA of the CDR3 is TGCGCCAGCAGCGGGACTAGCGGGGGGGGAAGTGAGCAGTTCTTC. Amino acid sequence: CASSGTSGGGSEQFF.

J is TRBJ2-4 and V is TRBV28; TRBD2 aligns across 8 bases. The CDR3 loop spans 15 amino acids. Germline assignment: CDR1 MDHEN and CDR2 SYDVKM. V shed 7 bases and J 3 bases; nucleotides not matched to a gene: 8. The CDR3 loop is CASIGREEVKNIQYF. CDR3 nucleotides: TGTGCCAGCATCGGGCGGGAGGAGGTCAAAAACATTCAGTACTTC.

The V and J genes are TRBV7-2 and TRBJ2-5; 9 bases agree with TRBD2. Germline assignment: CDR1 SGHTA and CDR2 FQGNSA. After removal of 2 bases from V and 5 bases from J, the junction contained 6 bases not matched to a gene. This CDR3 region has 15 residues. The chain's CDR3 is CASSLFSGRWETQYF. CDR3 DNA: TGTGCCAGCAGCTTATTTAGCGGGAGATGGGAGACCCAGTACTTC.

This clonotype was seen only a few times. This chain uses TRBV10-3 with TRBJ1-2; D is perhaps TRBD1 (6 bases). The CDR3 runs to 14 residues. Trimming removed 7 bases from V and 3 bases from J, with 15 bases in between. From germline, CDR1 is ENHRY and CDR2 SYGVKD. The CDR3, as DNA: TGTGCCATCACGGGCTGGGGGCCGGACTATGGCTACACCTTC. Protein: CAITGWGPDYGYTF.

This clonotype occurred a few times. V gene TRBV5-1 combines with J gene TRBJ2-1; D ambiguous. Germline CDR1 is SGHRS and CDR2 is YFSETQ. With 0 bases removed from V and 8 bases from J, the gap between germline ends came to 12 bases. The CDR3 runs to 14 residues. CDR3 nucleotide sequence: TGCGCCAGCAGCTTGGGGGGTTCCATCTATGAGCAGTTCTTC. Its translation is CASSLGGSIYEQFF.